This T cell receptor (beta chain) was captured by sequencing in a study of tumor and adjacent non-tumor tissue in lung cancer. A modified ARM-PCR protocol with three rounds of nested PCR amplified TCRbeta. Using its own MiXCR run on the multiplex PCR reads, TCRdb lists one record per CDR3 protein. Of under 100,000 distinct CDR3 sequences listed, about 66% are singletons. The CDR3 is made up of 15 amino acids. CDR1 and CDR2 from the germline V gene are MNHNY and SVGAGI (reference sequence). This sample's RNA came from whole unsorted tissue. About this clonotype: A read error may account for a junction end that differs from germline.

The sequenced sample consisted of lung tumor tissue. V and J are TRBV6-6 and TRBJ1-2, with 8 bases that match TRBD1. The origin of this receptor is a man aged 65 to 79 with non-small cell lung cancer. The CDR3 DNA sequence: TGTGCCATCAGTTCTCTCGACAGGGGAGACTATGGCTACACCTTC. It codes for CAISSLDRGDYGYTF.